A single T cell receptor (beta chain) is shown here with its context. Its antigen is not identified. CDR3 size: 15 residues. With 6 bases clipped from V and 1 base from J, the junction kept 3 bases outside the gene matches. Per germline, CDR1 LNHDA and CDR2 SQIVND (reference sequence). This specimen belongs to a study of long-term antiretroviral therapy in people with HIV. General observations from the study: Spans of CDR3 length were tighter for HIV repertoires than for controls.

At the survey level, the v3.0 immunoSEQ assay was run. Profiling relied on immunoSEQ multiplex PCR, and the TCRdb table lists in-frame clones only, not all of them. The sample yields around 30,000 clones, roughly 84% seen once. The rearrangement links TRBV19 to TRBJ2-1; 10 bases align to TRBD1. The clonotype comes from a man aged 40-49 years with HIV. This material consisted of unsorted PBMCs, taken 3 years after starting antiretroviral therapy. This CDR3 reads CASSRGQGSYNEQFF. CDR3 bases: TGTGCCAGTAGCCGGGGACAGGGGTCCTACAATGAGCAGTTCTTC.